Below are 24 T cell receptor beta chains sequenced from a single sample in a study of OX40 agonist ivuxolimab in advanced cancers. The repertoire was sequenced with immunoSEQ multiplex PCR; TCRdb's copy has only in-frame clones and lacks some. Among tens of thousands of clones, approximately 89% were seen once, and the ten largest hold approximately 10%. This sample comprised CD4+ or CD8+ T cells sorted from blood, obtained in a trial of the OX40 agonist ivuxolimab. Receptors originate from an adult with an advanced solid tumor such as melanoma, head and neck, liver or kidney cancer.

The chain carries TRBV9 and TRBJ1-1; D is uncertain. In germline, CDR1 is SGDLS, CDR2 YYNGEE. With 2 bases removed from V and 0 bases from J, the gap between germline ends came to 11 bases. CDR3 length: 15 amino acids. CDR3 residues: CASSVRSGMNTEAFF. The CDR3 coding sequence is TGTGCCAGCAGCGTGAGATCGGGGATGAACACTGAAGCTTTCTTT.

The J gene is TRBJ2-1, the V gene TRBV29-1; 10 bases align to TRBD2. The germline CDR1 and CDR2 sequences are SQVTM and ANQGSEA. V trimming: 1 base; J trimming: 2 bases; junction bases outside the gene matches: 2. This CDR3 comprises 15 residues. The CDR3 DNA reads as TGCAGCGTTGAAGGAGCGGGGGGGCCCTACAATGAGCAGTTCTTC. This sequence encodes CSVEGAGGPYNEQFF.

This clone was picked up a small number of times. The chain couples TRBV5-1 to TRBJ2-1; D unclear. Germline CDR1 SGHRS, CDR2 YFSETQ. The CDR3 has 14 residues. With 8 bases removed from V and 3 bases from J, the gap between germline ends came to 15 bases. CDR3 residues: CASPIEAFYNEQFF. In DNA, the CDR3 is TGCGCCAGTCCTATCGAGGCGTTCTACAATGAGCAGTTCTTC. Using reference TRBV5-1 and TRBJ2-1 for the parts outside the CDR3, the full variable domain is KAGVTQTPRYLIKTRGQQVTLSCSPISGHRSVSWYQQTPGQGLQFLFEYFSETQRNKGNFPGRFSGRQFSNSRSEMNVSTLELGDSALYLCASPIEAFYNEQFFGPGTRLTVL.

The chain uses TRBV18 and TRBJ2-5, with D maybe TRBD2 (5 bases). The better agreement between TRBJ2-7 and the DNA end casts doubt on the J call. Germline CDR1 reads KGHSH; CDR2 reads LQKENI. The CDR3 covers 13 residues. The CDR3 DNA sequence: TGTGCCAGCTCTTACGGGGTCTCCTACGAGCAGTACTTC. It encodes CASSYGVSYEQYF.

The rearrangement uses TRBV10-3 and TRBJ1-3, with D uncertain. V was clipped by 4 bases and J by 0 bases, with 13 bases between them. Germline CDR1 and CDR2: ENHRY and SYGVKD. This CDR3 comprises 16 residues. DNA for the CDR3: TGTGCCATCAGTGCCCAACTGGTGCTCTCTGGAAACACCATATATTTT. This codes for CAISAQLVLSGNTIYF.

The V call is TRBV10-3, the J call TRBJ2-7; tentatively, D is TRBD1 or TRBD2 (5 bases each). The germline V gene has CDR1 ENHRY and CDR2 SYGVKD. The CDR3 contains 16 residues. The V end lost 3 bases, the J end lost 3 bases, and 18 bases lay between the germline ends. Here the CDR3 reads CAISEFTGTDHYEQYF. CDR3 coding DNA: TGTGCCATCAGTGAATTTACGGGGACGGACCACTACGAGCAGTACTTC.

This sequence joins TRBV11-2 and TRBJ2-1; a weak D match, TRBD2 (6 bases). Trimming left V 2 bases short and J 13 bases short, with 12 bases between. CDR1 and CDR2 (germline): SGHAT, FQNNGV. The CDR3 spans 12 residues. CDR3 sequence (DNA): TGTGCCAGCAGCTTAATGGGGACTTCTCAGTTCTTC. Its protein product is CASSLMGTSQFF.

Comments on this clone: The same CDR3 can be traced to other DNA sequences in this sample. The chain employs TRBV5-1 and TRBJ1-1; tentative D call: TRBD1 (5 bases). The V end lost 0 bases, the J end lost 3 bases, and 6 bases lay between the germline ends. The CDR3 is made up of 13 amino acids. Germline V gene data show CDR1 as SGHRS and CDR2 as YFSETQ. The chain's CDR3 is CASSLVGDTEAFF. CDR3 coding DNA: TGCGCCAGCAGCTTGGTGGGGGACACTGAAGCTTTCTTT.

This chain links TRBV2 with TRBJ1-4; no clear D. The CDR3 runs to 13 residues. Per germline, CDR1 SNHLY and CDR2 FYNNEI. Trimming pared 6 bases from V and 5 bases from J, leaving 10 bases between. CDR3 residues: CASRRGSNEKLFF. The CDR3 coding sequence is TGTGCCAGCAGAAGAGGGTCCAATGAAAAACTGTTTTTT.

The chain couples TRBV11-2 to TRBJ1-3; D remains unclear. The CDR3 consists of 14 residues. The germline V gene has CDR1 SGHAT and CDR2 FQNNGV. The V end was cut by 3 bases, the J end by 3 bases, with 9 bases between. CDR3 loop: CASSFPARGNTIYF. DNA of the CDR3: TGTGCCAGCAGCTTCCCGGCGCGTGGAAACACCATATATTTT.

This chain connects TRBV29-1 to TRBJ2-2; no clear D gene. The germline CDR1 and CDR2 sequences are SQVTM and ANQGSEA. The CDR3 totals 14 residues. V lost 2 bases and J lost 0, with 7 bases in between. The CDR3 protein is CSVETWSNTGELFF. CDR3 bases: TGCAGCGTTGAAACTTGGTCGAACACCGGGGAGCTGTTTTTT.

This sequence joins TRBV2 and TRBJ1-5; D is perhaps TRBD1 (5 bases). Trimming stripped 8 bases from V and 6 bases from J, with 14 bases between. CDR1 is SNHLY, CDR2 FYNNEI, per germline. This CDR3 has 13 amino acids. As DNA, the CDR3 is TGTGCCAGCTCCCCCCAGGGAGTTCAGCCCCAGCATTTT. Its translation: CASSPQGVQPQHF.

V and J are TRBV11-1 and TRBJ2-7; the match to TRBD2 covers 7 bases. This CDR3 is built from 13 residues. Trimming took 6 bases from V and 6 from J; bases not matched to a gene: 8. CDR1 is SGHAT and CDR2 is FQDESV in the germline V gene (reference sequence). The CDR3 sequence is CASRGGVRAEQYF. The DNA for the CDR3 is TGTGCCAGCAGGGGAGGGGTCCGGGCCGAGCAGTACTTC.

J is TRBJ2-7 and V is TRBV20-1; D is unclear. CDR1 DFQATT and CDR2 SNEGSKA come from the germline V gene (reference sequence). V lost 5 bases to trimming and J lost 3 bases, with 5 bases between them. CDR3 length: 10 amino acids. This CDR3 is CSAPFYEQYF. In DNA form, the CDR3 reads TGCAGTGCTCCATTCTACGAGCAGTACTTC.

The chain has TRBV28 and TRBJ2-5; 7 nucleotides align to TRBD1. The length of the CDR3 is 15 residues. CDR1 and CDR2 (germline): MDHEN, SYDVKM. Losses at the gene ends were 5 bases for V and 4 bases for J; bases not matched to a gene: 10. CDR3 sequence (DNA): TGTGCCAGCAGTCCGGGAACAGGGGTGGCAGAGACCCAGTACTTC. This sequence encodes CASSPGTGVAETQYF.

The genes are TRBV28 and TRBJ1-1, with D tentatively TRBD1 (5 bases). From germline, CDR1 is MDHEN and CDR2 SYDVKM. The CDR3 spans 17 residues. The ends were cut back, 8 bases at V and 0 bases at J, with 22 bases in the middle. CDR3 nucleotide sequence: TGTGCCAGCTTTCGGGAGGGAGAAGGGGTAATGAACACTGAAGCTTTCTTT. Its translation is CASFREGEGVMNTEAFF.

This rearrangement joins TRBV5-1 to TRBJ1-1; no clear D. V lost 0 bases and J 0 bases, leaving 6 bases between the germline ends. This CDR3 has 14 residues. Germline V lookup: CDR1 SGHRS, CDR2 YFSETQ. For the CDR3, the DNA is TGCGCCAGCAGCTTGGCTCAGATGAACACTGAAGCTTTCTTT. It codes for CASSLAQMNTEAFF.

The rearrangement joins TRBV20-1 to TRBJ2-7; a weak D match, TRBD1 (5 bases). Germline loops: CDR1 DFQATT, CDR2 SNEGSKA (reference sequence). The V end was cut by 3 bases, the J end by 8 bases, with 11 bases between. CDR3 length equals 11 residues. CDR3 in DNA: TGCAGTGCTAGGTCAGGGTGGCAGCAGTACTTC. As protein: CSARSGWQQYF.

The chain recombines TRBV27 with TRBJ2-5; no clear D gene. Trimming removed 2 bases at V and 5 bases at J, with 12 bases between. This CDR3 comprises 14 residues. The V gene's germline CDR1 is MNHEY and CDR2 SMNVEV (reference sequence). CDR3 DNA: TGTGCCAGCAGTTTAAAGACCTCCGCTGAGACCCAGTACTTC. This translates into CASSLKTSAETQYF.

This chain connects TRBV4-2 to TRBJ1-1, with D possibly TRBD1 on 6 matching bases. V dropped 2 bases and J dropped 2 bases, with 9 bases sitting between them. The length of the CDR3 is 14 residues. Per germline, CDR1 LGHNA and CDR2 YNFKEQ. CDR3 DNA: TGTGCCAGCAGCCAATACAGGGATAACACTGAAGCTTTCTTT. Translating gives CASSQYRDNTEAFF.

Only one count was recorded for this clone. J is TRBJ2-1 and V is TRBV18; TRBD2 matches 12 bases. Unmatched junction bases numbered 1, after V lost 0 bases and J lost 4 bases. The V gene's germline CDR1 is KGHSH and CDR2 LQKENI. The CDR3 is 16 amino acids. The chain's CDR3 is CASSPPLAGGYNEQFF. The DNA for the CDR3 is TGTGCCAGCTCACCACCCCTAGCGGGAGGGTACAATGAGCAGTTCTTC.

This chain joins TRBV29-1 and TRBJ2-2; D is possibly TRBD1 (7 bases). The germline V gene has CDR1 SQVTM and CDR2 ANQGSEA. Trimming took off 7 bases at V and 6 bases at J, with 12 bases between the two ends. This CDR3 has 12 residues. CDR3 loop: CSGGRGAGELFF. The DNA of the CDR3 is TGCAGCGGCGGCAGGGGGGCCGGGGAGCTGTTTTTT.

J is TRBJ2-1 and V is TRBV18; D unresolved. This CDR3 region has 15 residues. Germline assignment: CDR1 KGHSH and CDR2 LQKENI. V lost 0 bases and J 3 bases, leaving 9 bases between the germline ends. CDR3 residues: CASSPPKGFYNEQFF. The CDR3 DNA sequence: TGTGCCAGCTCACCACCTAAAGGGTTCTACAATGAGCAGTTCTTC.

Here the CDR3 DNA reads TGTGCCAGCAGTCGTACAGGGGCTCTGGGTGAAAAACTGTTTTTT. Encoded protein: CASSRTGALGEKLFF. The genes are TRBV6-5 and TRBJ1-4, with 7 bases lining up with TRBD1. The CDR3 is 15 residues long. Germline V gene data show CDR1 as MNHEY and CDR2 as SVGAGI. With V trimmed by 5 bases and J by 7 bases, 10 bases remained unmatched.